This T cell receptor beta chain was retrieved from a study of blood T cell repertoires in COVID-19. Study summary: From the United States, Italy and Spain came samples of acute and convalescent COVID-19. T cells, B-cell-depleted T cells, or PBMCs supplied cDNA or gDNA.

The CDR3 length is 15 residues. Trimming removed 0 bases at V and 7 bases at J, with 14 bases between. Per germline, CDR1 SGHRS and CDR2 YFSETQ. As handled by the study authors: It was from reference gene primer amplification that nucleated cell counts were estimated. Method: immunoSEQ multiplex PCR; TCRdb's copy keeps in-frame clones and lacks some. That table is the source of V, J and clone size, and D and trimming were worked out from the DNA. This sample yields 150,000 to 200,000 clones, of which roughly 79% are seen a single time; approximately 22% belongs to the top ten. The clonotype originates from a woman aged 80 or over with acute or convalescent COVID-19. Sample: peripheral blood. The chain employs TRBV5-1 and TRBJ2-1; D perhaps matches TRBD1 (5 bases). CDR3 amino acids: CASSLEGRVWNEQFF. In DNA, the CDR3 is TGCGCCAGCAGCTTGGAGGGCAGGGTGTGGAATGAGCAGTTCTTC.